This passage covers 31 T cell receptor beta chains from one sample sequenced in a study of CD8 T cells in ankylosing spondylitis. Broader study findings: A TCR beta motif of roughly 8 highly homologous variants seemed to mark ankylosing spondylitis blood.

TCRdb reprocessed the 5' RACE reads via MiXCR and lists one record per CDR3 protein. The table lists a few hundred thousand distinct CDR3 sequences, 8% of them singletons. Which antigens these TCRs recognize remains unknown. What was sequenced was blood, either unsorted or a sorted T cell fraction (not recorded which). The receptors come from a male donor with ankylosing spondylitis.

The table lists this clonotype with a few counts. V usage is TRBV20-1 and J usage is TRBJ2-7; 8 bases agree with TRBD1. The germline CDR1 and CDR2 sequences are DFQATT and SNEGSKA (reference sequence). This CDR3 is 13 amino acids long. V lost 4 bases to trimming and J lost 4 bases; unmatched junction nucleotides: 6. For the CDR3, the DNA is TGCAGTGCTAAAGGACAGGGTGATTACGAGCAGTACTTC. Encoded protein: CSAKGQGDYEQYF.

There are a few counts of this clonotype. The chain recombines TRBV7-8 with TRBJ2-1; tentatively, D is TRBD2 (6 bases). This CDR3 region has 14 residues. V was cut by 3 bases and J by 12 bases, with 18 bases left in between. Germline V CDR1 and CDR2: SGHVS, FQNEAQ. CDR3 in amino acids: CASSFRREGIGQFF. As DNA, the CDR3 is TGTGCCAGCAGCTTCCGGCGGGAAGGGATCGGGCAGTTCTTC.

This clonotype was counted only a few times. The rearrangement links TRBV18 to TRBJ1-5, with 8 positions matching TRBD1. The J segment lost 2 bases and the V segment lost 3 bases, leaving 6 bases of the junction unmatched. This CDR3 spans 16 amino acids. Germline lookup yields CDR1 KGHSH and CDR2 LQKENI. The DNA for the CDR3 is TGTGCCAGCTCACCCGAGGCAGGGGGCGGCAATCAGCCCCAGCATTTT. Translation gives CASSPEAGGGNQPQHF.

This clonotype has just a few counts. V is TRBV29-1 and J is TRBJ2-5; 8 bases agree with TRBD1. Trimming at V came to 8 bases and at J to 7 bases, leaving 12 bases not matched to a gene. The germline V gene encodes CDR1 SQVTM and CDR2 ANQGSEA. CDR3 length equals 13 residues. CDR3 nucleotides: TGCAGCACGGGACAGGCCGGTCTTGTGACCCAGTACTTC. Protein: CSTGQAGLVTQYF.

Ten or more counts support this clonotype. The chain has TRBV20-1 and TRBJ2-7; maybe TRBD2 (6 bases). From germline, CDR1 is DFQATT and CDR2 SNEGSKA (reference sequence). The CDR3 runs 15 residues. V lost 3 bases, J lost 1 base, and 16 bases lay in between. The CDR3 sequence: CSASFPGVASYEQYF. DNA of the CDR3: TGCAGTGCTAGTTTTCCGGGAGTAGCGTCCTACGAGCAGTACTTC.

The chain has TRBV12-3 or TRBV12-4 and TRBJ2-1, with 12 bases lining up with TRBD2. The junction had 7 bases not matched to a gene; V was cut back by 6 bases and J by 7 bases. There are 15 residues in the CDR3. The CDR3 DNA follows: TGTGCCAGCAGCCGGACTAGCGGGGAGTGGAATGAGCAGTTCTTC. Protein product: CASSRTSGEWNEQFF.

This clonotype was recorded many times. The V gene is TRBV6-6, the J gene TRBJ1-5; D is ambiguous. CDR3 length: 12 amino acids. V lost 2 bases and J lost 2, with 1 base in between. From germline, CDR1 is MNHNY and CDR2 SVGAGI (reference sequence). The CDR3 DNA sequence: TGTGCCAGCAGTTACCGCAATCAGCCCCAGCATTTT. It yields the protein CASSYRNQPQHF.

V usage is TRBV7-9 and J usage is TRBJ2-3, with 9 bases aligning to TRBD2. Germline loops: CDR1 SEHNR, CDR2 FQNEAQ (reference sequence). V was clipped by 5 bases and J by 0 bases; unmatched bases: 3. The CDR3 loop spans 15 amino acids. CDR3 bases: TGTGCCAGCAGCCGACTAGCGGAAAGCACAGATACGCAGTATTTT. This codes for CASSRLAESTDTQYF.

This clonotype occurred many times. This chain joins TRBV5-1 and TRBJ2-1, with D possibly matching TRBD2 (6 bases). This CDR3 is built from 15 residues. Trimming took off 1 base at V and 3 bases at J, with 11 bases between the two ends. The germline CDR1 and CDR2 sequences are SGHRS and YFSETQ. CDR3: CASSLSGPNYNEQFF. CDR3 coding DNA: TGCGCCAGCAGCTTGAGCGGGCCCAACTACAATGAGCAGTTCTTC.

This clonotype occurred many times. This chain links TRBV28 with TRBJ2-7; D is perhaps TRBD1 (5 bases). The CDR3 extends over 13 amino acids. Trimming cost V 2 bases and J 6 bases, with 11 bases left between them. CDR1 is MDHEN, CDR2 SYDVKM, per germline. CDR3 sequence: CASSLQGVGEQYF. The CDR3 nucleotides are TGTGCCAGCAGTTTACAGGGTGTGGGCGAGCAGTACTTC.

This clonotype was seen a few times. The CDR3 here is CASSLVPSVGNEQFF. CDR3 in DNA: TGTGCCAGCAGTTTAGTGCCTAGCGTTGGGAATGAGCAGTTCTTC. J is TRBJ2-1 and V is TRBV12-3 or TRBV12-4; tentatively, D is TRBD2 (6 bases). V was pared by 1 base and J by 7 bases, with 14 bases between. CDR3 length: 15 residues.

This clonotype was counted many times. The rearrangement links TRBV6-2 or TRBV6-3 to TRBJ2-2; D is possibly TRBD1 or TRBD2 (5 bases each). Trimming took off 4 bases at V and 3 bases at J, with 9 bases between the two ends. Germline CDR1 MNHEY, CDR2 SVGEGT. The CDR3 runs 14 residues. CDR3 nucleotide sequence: TGTGCCAGCAGTTCCGGGACCCACACCGGGGAGCTGTTTTTT. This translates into CASSSGTHTGELFF.

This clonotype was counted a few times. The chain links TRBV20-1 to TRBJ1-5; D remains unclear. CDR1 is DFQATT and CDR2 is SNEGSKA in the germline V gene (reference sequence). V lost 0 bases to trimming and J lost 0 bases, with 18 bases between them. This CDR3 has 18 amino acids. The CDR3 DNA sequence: TGCAGTGCTAGAGATATCCTTCGGGGAGGTTTTAGCAATCAGCCCCAGCATTTT. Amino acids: CSARDILRGGFSNQPQHF.

The CDR3 DNA is TGTGCCAGTACGGCGGAGGGAGGCTACACCTTC. It specifies CASTAEGGYTF. The chain couples TRBV19 to TRBJ1-2, with D unresolved. V was pared by 7 bases and J by 8 bases, with 11 bases between. This CDR3 has 11 residues. Germline values: CDR1 LNHDA, CDR2 SQIVND (reference sequence).

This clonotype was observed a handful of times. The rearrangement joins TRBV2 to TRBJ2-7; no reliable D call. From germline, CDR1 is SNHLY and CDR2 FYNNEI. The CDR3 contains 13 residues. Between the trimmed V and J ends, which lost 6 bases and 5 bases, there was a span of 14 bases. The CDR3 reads CASSLLWGNEQYF. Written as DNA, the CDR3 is TGTGCCAGCAGCCTCTTATGGGGAAACGAGCAGTACTTC.

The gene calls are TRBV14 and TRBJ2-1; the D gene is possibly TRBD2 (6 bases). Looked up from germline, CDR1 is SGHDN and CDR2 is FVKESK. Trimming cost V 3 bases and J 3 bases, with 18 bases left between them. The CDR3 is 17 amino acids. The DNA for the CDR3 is TGTGCCAGCAGCCACGGGGGAGGAAGTTCCAACTACAATGAGCAGTTCTTC. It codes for CASSHGGGSSNYNEQFF.

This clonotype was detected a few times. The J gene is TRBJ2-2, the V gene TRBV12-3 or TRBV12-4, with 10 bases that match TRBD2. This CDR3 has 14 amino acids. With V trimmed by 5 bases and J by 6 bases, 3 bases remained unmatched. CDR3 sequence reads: CASSGAGGAGELFF. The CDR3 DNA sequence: TGTGCCAGCAGTGGAGCGGGAGGGGCCGGGGAGCTGTTTTTT.

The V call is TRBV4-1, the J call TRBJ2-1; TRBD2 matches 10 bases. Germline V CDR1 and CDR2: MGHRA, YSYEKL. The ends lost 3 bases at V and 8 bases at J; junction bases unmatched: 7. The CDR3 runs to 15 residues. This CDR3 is CASSHRLAGVYEQFF. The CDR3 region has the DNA TGCGCCAGCAGCCATAGACTAGCGGGCGTCTATGAGCAGTTCTTC.

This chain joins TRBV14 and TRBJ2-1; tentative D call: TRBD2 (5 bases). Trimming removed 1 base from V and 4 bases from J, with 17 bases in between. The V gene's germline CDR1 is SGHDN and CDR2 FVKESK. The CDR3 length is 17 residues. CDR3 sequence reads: CASSQAQFGVGYNEQFF. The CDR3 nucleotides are TGTGCCAGCAGCCAAGCCCAATTCGGGGTAGGGTACAATGAGCAGTTCTTC.

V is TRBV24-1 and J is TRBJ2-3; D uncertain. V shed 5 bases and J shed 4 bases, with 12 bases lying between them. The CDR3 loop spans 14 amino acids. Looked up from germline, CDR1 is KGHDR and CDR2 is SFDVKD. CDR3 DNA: TGTGCCACCAGTGTCGGCTCCCTCCCAGATACGCAGTATTTT. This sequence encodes CATSVGSLPDTQYF.

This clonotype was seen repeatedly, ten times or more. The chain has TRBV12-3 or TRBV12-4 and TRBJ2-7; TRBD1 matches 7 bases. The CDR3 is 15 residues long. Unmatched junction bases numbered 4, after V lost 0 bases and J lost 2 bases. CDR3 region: CASSLAPGGTYEQYF. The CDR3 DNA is TGTGCCAGCAGTTTAGCGCCAGGGGGAACCTACGAGCAGTACTTC.

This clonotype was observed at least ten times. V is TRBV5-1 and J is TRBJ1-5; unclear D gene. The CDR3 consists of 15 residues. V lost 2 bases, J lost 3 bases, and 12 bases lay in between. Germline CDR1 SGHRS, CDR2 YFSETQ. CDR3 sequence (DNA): TGCGCCAGCAGCTTTCTTGGGCAGTCCAATCAGCCCCAGCATTTT. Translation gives CASSFLGQSNQPQHF. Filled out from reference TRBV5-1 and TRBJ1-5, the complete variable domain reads KAGVTQTPRYLIKTRGQQVTLSCSPISGHRSVSWYQQTPGQGLQFLFEYFSETQRNKGNFPGRFSGRQFSNSRSEMNVSTLELGDSALYLCASSFLGQSNQPQHFGDGTRLSIL.

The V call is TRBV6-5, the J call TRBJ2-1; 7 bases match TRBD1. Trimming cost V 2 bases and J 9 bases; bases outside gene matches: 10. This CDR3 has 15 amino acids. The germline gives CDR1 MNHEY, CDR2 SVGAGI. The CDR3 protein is CASSYERGPWSEQFF. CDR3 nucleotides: TGTGCCAGCAGTTACGAGAGGGGGCCCTGGAGTGAGCAGTTCTTC.

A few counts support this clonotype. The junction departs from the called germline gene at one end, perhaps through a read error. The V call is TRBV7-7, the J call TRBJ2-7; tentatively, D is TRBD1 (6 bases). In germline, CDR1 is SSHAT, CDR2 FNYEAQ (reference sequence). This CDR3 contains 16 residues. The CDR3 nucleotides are TGTGCTAGCAGCCTACCACGGGACAAGGGCTCCTACGAGCAGTACTTC. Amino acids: CASSLPRDKGSYEQYF.

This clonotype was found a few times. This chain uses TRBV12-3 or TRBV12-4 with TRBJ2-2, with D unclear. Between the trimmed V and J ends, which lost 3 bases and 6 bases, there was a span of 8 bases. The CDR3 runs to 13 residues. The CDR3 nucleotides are TGTGCCAGCAGTTTCACCCCGCCCGGGGAGCTGTTTTTT. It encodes CASSFTPPGELFF.

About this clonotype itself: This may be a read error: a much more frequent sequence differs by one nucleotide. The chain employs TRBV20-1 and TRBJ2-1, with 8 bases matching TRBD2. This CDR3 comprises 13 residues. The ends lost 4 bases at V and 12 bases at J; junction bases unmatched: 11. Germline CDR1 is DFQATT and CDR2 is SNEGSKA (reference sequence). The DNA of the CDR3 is TGCAGTGCTACGTCAGGACTAGCCGATGGGCAGTTCTTC. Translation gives CSATSGLADGQFF.

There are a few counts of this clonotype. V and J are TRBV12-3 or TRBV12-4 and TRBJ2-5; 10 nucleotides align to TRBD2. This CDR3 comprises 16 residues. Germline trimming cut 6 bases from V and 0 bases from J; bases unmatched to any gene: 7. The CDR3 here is CASRLTSGKYQETQYF. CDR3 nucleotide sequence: TGTGCCAGCAGGCTAACTAGCGGGAAATACCAAGAGACCCAGTACTTC.

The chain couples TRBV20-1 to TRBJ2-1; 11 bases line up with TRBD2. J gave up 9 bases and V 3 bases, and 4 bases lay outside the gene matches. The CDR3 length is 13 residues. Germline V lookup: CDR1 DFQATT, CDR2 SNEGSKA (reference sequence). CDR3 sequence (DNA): TGCAGTGCTAGTCCTAGCGGGAGGTCTGAGCAGTTCTTC. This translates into CSASPSGRSEQFF.

The CDR3 nucleotides read TGTGGCAGAAAGCAGCGGGGAGTGGCCAATGAGCAGTTCTTC. This encodes CGRKQRGVANEQFF. The chain links TRBV9 to TRBJ2-1, with 7 bases identical to TRBD2. CDR3 length: 14 amino acids. Germline V gene lookup returns CDR1 SGDLS and CDR2 YYNGEE.

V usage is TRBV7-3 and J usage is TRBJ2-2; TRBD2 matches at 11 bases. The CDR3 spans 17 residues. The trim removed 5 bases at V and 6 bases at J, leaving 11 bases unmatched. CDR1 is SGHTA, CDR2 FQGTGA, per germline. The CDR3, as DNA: TGTGCCAGCAGCCCGTCAGCTAGCGGGAGGCCCCCCGGGGAGCTGTTTTTT. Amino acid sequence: CASSPSASGRPPGELFF.

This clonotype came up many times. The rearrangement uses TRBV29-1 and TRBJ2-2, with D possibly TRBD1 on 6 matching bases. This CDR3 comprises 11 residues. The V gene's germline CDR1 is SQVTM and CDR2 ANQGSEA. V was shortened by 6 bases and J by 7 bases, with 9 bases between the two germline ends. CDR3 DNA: TGCAGCGTACTAGGGGGCGGGGAGCTGTTTTTT. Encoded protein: CSVLGGGELFF.